The present entry profiles one T cell receptor beta chain with its context. Methods used by the authors: Scientists estimated how many nucleated cells there were by amplifying reference gene primers. The repertoire was sequenced with immunoSEQ multiplex PCR; TCRdb's copy has only in-frame clones and lacks some. V and J calls and clone size are copied from that table; D and trimming were computed from the DNA. The data hold some 270,000 clones, with 89% observed a single time. The data stem from a study of blood T cell repertoires in COVID-19. Participants' reported clinical history set cohort assignment. The length of the CDR3 is 17 residues. Germline CDR1 and CDR2: KGHSH and LQKENI. The V end was cut by 3 bases, the J end by 2 bases, with 16 bases between.

Material: PBMCs or T cells enriched from blood (not recorded which). The genes are TRBV18 and TRBJ2-2; the D is unclear. The sequence was collected from a middle-aged woman who had recovered from COVID-19. This chain's CDR3 is CASSPYSISANTGELFF. DNA for the CDR3: TGTGCCAGCTCACCTTATTCGATCAGCGCAAACACCGGGGAGCTGTTTTTT.